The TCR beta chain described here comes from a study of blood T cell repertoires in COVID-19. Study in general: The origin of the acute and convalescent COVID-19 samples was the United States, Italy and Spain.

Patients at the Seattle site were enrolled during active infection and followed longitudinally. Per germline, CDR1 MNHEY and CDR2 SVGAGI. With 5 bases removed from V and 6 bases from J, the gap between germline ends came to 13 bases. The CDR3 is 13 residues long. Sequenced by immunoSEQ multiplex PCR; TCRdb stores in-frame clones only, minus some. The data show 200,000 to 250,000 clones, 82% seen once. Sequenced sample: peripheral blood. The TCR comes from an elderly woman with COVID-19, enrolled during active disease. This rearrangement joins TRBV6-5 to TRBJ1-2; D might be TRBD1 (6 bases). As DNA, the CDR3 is TGTGCCAGCAGTCCCTCAGGGGTAAATGGCTACACCTTC. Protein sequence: CASSPSGVNGYTF.